This is a list of T cell receptor beta chains from one sample in a study of shared clonotypes between healthy human individuals. Using immunoSEQ multiplex PCR, the repertoire was profiled, and TCRdb retains in-frame clones only, with some absent. Of roughly 2.2 million clones in the sample, just over 90% were seen once. Sequencing was carried out using naive CD4+ T cells from PBMCs. The receptors here all came from a man younger than 35 in good health. Some clones in this sample may be carry-over from other donors' samples. Both conserved end residues are trimmed from each CDR3. Fields, in order: V gene, clone size, CDR3 protein. Size tells how often a clone was seen (once, few, many) or the class of an expanded clone, and some rows leave it out.

TRBV5-4 | . | ASSLDLAGVNTGELF
TRBV27 | . | ASSLAGQESHYGYT
TRBV28 | . | ASRLRGVFGYT
TRBV19 | . | ASYSLMNTEAF
TRBV29-1 | . | SAFVQGRVVNTEAF
TRBV28 | . | ASSSRQGSYGYT
TRBV18 | . | ASSTPGRNPEKLF
TRBV25-1 | . | ASSGTRTQY
TRBV9 | . | ASSPLDLGNTEAF
TRBV7-8 | . | ASSKLSGYTGELF
TRBV4-1 | . | ASSREGTGKDYGYT
TRBV18 | . | ASSPPGEAGRQF
TRBV5-1 | . | ASSLGTSGSNEQF
TRBV7-3 | . | ASSLGGHFTDTQY
TRBV28 | . | ASSGTGLFYNEQF
TRBV29-1 | . | SVTGPSTDTQY
TRBV27 | . | ASSYGTGTPKF
TRBV19 | . | ASSTQGLAGGPYEQY
TRBV18 | few | ASSLDGTDYGYT
TRBV2 | few | ASSVDTQY
TRBV11-3 | . | ASSLGLAGRGKEEQF
TRBV28 | . | ASSVAASGTYEQY
TRBV11-2 | . | ASSPTREETQY
TRBV6-6 | . | ASSLPDRSYEQY
TRBV2 | . | ASSPQRVSTDTQY
TRBV29-1 | . | SVVGANYGYT
TRBV5-1 | many | ASSLSGPNYEQY
TRBV5-4 | . | ASSLDRDTGELF
TRBV10-3 | . | AISPGLAFEQF